This T cell receptor beta chain came from a study of T cell responses to AZD1222 COVID-19 vaccine. Notes on this clone: Its specificity is unknown.

Assay used: immunoSEQ multiplex PCR; TCRdb lists only in-frame clones, some missing. The sample includes some 80,000 clones, about 80% of them seen just once. The V and J ends lost 6 bases and 4 bases, in that order; junction bases with no gene match: 6. CDR1 and CDR2 (germline): SNHLY, FYNNEI. This CDR3 comprises 14 residues. Study-level results: Only after the peak T cell response were repertoires sampled. The donor cohort was predominantly white British with a female majority, and clonal diversity may have been underestimated. Regions 160-218 and 743-854 held dominance among vaccine-associated CD4 TCRs, which spanned spike.

The TCR sequence derives from an adult who received the MenACWY meningococcal vaccine as a control. The V gene is TRBV2, the J gene TRBJ2-3, with 8 bases lining up with TRBD1. The sample in question was peripheral blood, obtained 28 days after the second dose of the MenACWY control vaccine. CDR3 protein: CASRPGQAADTQYF. DNA for the CDR3: TGTGCCAGCAGACCGGGACAGGCTGCAGATACGCAGTATTTT.